This entry lists 15 T cell receptor beta chains sequenced from one sample in a study of blood T cell repertoires in COVID-19. Profiled with immunoSEQ multiplex PCR; TCRdb holds only in-frame clones, not every one. The sample has tens of thousands of clones; approximately 88% are singletons. Sequencing input: peripheral blood. The receptors derive from a man aged 40-55 years with COVID-19, enrolled during active disease.

The chain combines TRBV4-1 with TRBJ2-3; 8 bases are shared with TRBD2. The V and J ends lost 0 bases and 3 bases, in that order; junction bases with no gene match: 2. The germline gives CDR1 MGHRA, CDR2 YSYEKL. CDR3 length: 15 amino acids. CDR3 DNA sequence: TGCGCCAGCAGCCAAGAGGGCGGGGGGACAGATACGCAGTATTTT. This codes for CASSQEGGGTDTQYF.

V and J are TRBV6-1 and TRBJ1-2; tentatively, D is TRBD1 (6 bases). The CDR3 is 16 amino acids. Trimming cost V 2 bases and J 3 bases, with 16 bases left between them. From germline, CDR1 is MNHNS and CDR2 SASEGT. CDR3 amino acids: CASSELVRGRDYGYTF. The CDR3 nucleotides read TGTGCCAGCAGTGAATTAGTCAGGGGTCGGGACTATGGCTACACCTTC.

The chain uses TRBV19 and TRBJ2-5; 11 nucleotides agree with TRBD2. The CDR3 consists of 15 residues. Looked up from germline, CDR1 is LNHDA and CDR2 is SQIVND (reference sequence). J was trimmed by 4 bases and V by 7 bases; bases with no gene match: 8. The CDR3 is CASKRVAGGPETQYF. CDR3 DNA sequence: TGTGCCAGTAAGAGGGTAGCGGGGGGGCCAGAGACCCAGTACTTC.

The V gene is TRBV19, the J gene TRBJ1-6; 9 bases line up with TRBD1. The V gene's germline CDR1 is LNHDA and CDR2 SQIVND (reference sequence). Unmatched junction bases numbered 11, after V lost 5 bases and J lost 0 bases. The CDR3 covers 19 residues. Written as DNA, the CDR3 is TGTGCCAGTAGTCCCTGGGACAGGGCCAGGAGCTCCTATAATTCACCCCTCCACTTT. Translating gives CASSPWDRARSSYNSPLHF.

The chain joins TRBV5-1 to TRBJ2-5, with TRBD2 matching over 7 bases. The length of the CDR3 is 14 residues. Germline CDR1 reads SGHRS; CDR2 reads YFSETQ. After removal of 1 base from V and 4 bases from J, the junction contained 4 bases not matched to a gene. As DNA, the CDR3 is TGCGCCAGCAGCTTGATCAGCGGGGCAGAGACCCAGTACTTC. This encodes CASSLISGAETQYF.

The chain couples TRBV14 to TRBJ2-5; 7 positions match TRBD2. The CDR3 runs 17 residues. CDR1 and CDR2 from the germline V gene are SGHDN and FVKESK. V was pared by 1 base and J by 4 bases, with 12 bases of the junction left unmatched. The CDR3 reads CASSQGVGLAAGETQYF. The CDR3 DNA sequence: TGTGCCAGCAGCCAAGGAGTTGGGCTAGCGGCGGGAGAGACCCAGTACTTC.

CDR3 region: CASSLSGGGGPLHF. The CDR3 DNA sequence: TGTGCCAGCAGTTTATCCGGAGGGGGCGGACCCCTCCACTTT. The chain has TRBV28 and TRBJ1-6, with 7 bases aligning to TRBD1. V lost 1 base, J lost 12 bases, and 6 bases stayed unmatched. Germline V gene lookup returns CDR1 MDHEN and CDR2 SYDVKM. The CDR3 sequence is 14 residues long.

V usage is TRBV5-4 and J usage is TRBJ1-3; TRBD1 agrees at 8 bases. Germline V gene data show CDR1 as SGHNT and CDR2 as YYREEE (reference sequence). V lost 3 bases and J lost 0; bases outside the gene matches: 2. The CDR3 has 15 amino acids. CDR3 sequence reads: CASSSDRASGNTIYF. For the CDR3, the DNA is TGTGCCAGCAGCTCGGACAGGGCCTCTGGAAACACCATATATTTT. Together with reference TRBV5-4 and TRBJ1-3, the CDR3 gives the full variable domain: ETGVTQSPTHLIKTRGQQVTLRCSSQSGHNTVSWYQQALGQGPQFIFQYYREEENGRGNFPPRFSGLQFPNYSSELNVNALELDDSALYLCASSSDRASGNTIYFGEGSWLTVV.

The chain has TRBV28 and TRBJ2-7; no definite D call. CDR3 length: 14 residues. V was clipped by 2 bases and J by 3 bases, with 11 bases between them. Per the germline V gene, CDR1 is MDHEN and CDR2 is SYDVKM. CDR3 amino acids: CASSLGPTNYEQYF. DNA of the CDR3: TGTGCCAGCAGTTTAGGGCCGACCAACTACGAGCAGTACTTC.

Details on this clone: The same CDR3 arises from other DNA sequences in this sample as well. V and J are TRBV11-3 and TRBJ2-1; tentatively, D is TRBD2 (5 bases). The CDR3 totals 15 residues. The V gene lost 4 bases and the J gene lost 7 bases, with 17 bases spanning the gap. Germline values: CDR1 SGHNT, CDR2 YENEEA. CDR3 residues: CASSSLSGIGNEQFF. In DNA form, the CDR3 reads TGTGCCAGCAGCTCCCTTTCGGGGATTGGAAATGAGCAGTTCTTC.

The chain carries TRBV13 and TRBJ2-3; the D gene is possibly TRBD2 (5 bases). The V end lost 3 bases, the J end lost 0 bases, and 19 bases lay between the germline ends. The CDR3 has 18 residues. Per germline, CDR1 PRHDT and CDR2 FYEKMQ (reference sequence). CDR3 sequence: CASSLASPFQTSTDTQYF. The CDR3, as DNA: TGTGCCAGCAGCTTGGCTAGCCCATTTCAGACTAGCACAGATACGCAGTATTTT.

This clone was counted once. The CDR3 DNA is TGTGCCAGCAGCCCGCGGACTAGCGCTGACACCGGGGAGCTGTTTTTT. It yields the protein CASSPRTSADTGELFF. The genes are TRBV7-9 and TRBJ2-2, with 9 positions matching TRBD2. CDR3 length: 16 amino acids. The V segment lost 5 bases and the J segment 3 bases; nucleotides outside the gene matches: 7. Germline V gene data show CDR1 as SEHNR and CDR2 as FQNEAQ (reference sequence).

The CDR3 protein is CASSQGQRSSYNEQFF. The CDR3 DNA is TGCGCCAGCAGCCAAGGACAGAGGAGCTCCTACAATGAGCAGTTCTTC. The V gene is TRBV4-1, the J gene TRBJ2-1; tentative D call: TRBD1 (5 bases). The CDR3 loop spans 16 amino acids. Germline V gene lookup returns CDR1 MGHRA and CDR2 YSYEKL. V gave up 1 base and J gave up 0 bases, with 10 bases separating them.

The rearrangement links TRBV28 to TRBJ1-2, with D uncertain. The germline V gene encodes CDR1 MDHEN and CDR2 SYDVKM. Deletions cut 10 bases from V and 0 bases from J, with 6 bases between. CDR3 length: 11 amino acids. DNA of the CDR3: TGTGCCACCGAGTCTAACTATGGCTACACCTTC. As protein: CATESNYGYTF.

The chain combines TRBV6-6 with TRBJ1-4, with TRBD1 matching over 7 bases. Germline V CDR1 and CDR2: MNHNY, SVGAGI (reference sequence). This CDR3 comprises 17 residues. Germline trimming cut 5 bases from V and 0 bases from J; bases unmatched to any gene: 9. The CDR3: CASSPDRDRPTNEKLFF. In DNA form, the CDR3 reads TGTGCCAGCAGTCCTGACCGGGACAGACCAACTAATGAAAAACTGTTTTTT.